These 18 T cell receptor beta chains came from one sample sequenced in a study of blood T cell repertoires in COVID-19. Repertoires were generated with immunoSEQ multiplex PCR, while TCRdb's copy carries only in-frame clones and drops some. Of 35,000 to 50,000 clones in the sample, 89% are singletons; the top ten hold around 15%. Input material: peripheral blood. The receptor set was obtained from a man in his 70s with active COVID-19.

V usage is TRBV6-5 and J usage is TRBJ1-5; tentative D call: TRBD1 (6 bases). Trimming removed 4 bases at V and 5 bases at J, with 12 bases between. The CDR3 loop spans 14 amino acids. Germline V gene data show CDR1 as MNHEY and CDR2 as SVGAGI. In DNA, the CDR3 is TGTGCCAGCAGTTCGAGGCAGGGGTATCAGCCCCAGCATTTT. Residues: CASSSRQGYQPQHF.

J is TRBJ1-2 and V is TRBV4-1; weak D call: TRBD1 (5 bases). CDR1 MGHRA and CDR2 YSYEKL come from the germline V gene. The CDR3 totals 16 residues. V was shortened by 0 bases and J by 8 bases, with 19 bases between the two germline ends. The CDR3 here is CASSQDGQGLLSGYTF. CDR3 nucleotide sequence: TGCGCCAGCAGCCAAGATGGTCAGGGTCTATTGTCGGGCTACACCTTC.

This clone has just a few counts. The chain is built from TRBV5-8 and TRBJ2-7; D perhaps matches TRBD2 (5 bases). CDR1 and CDR2 (germline): SGHTS, YDEGEE. This CDR3 spans 15 amino acids. Deletions cut 4 bases from V and 6 bases from J, with 20 bases between. The CDR3 protein is CASSLRGAPLGEQYF. The CDR3 nucleotides read TGTGCCAGCAGCCTCCGGGGAGCCCCCCTCGGCGAGCAGTACTTC.

The rearrangement uses TRBV7-6 and TRBJ1-1, with a weak D call TRBD1 (5 bases). V dropped 4 bases and J dropped 0 bases, with 9 bases sitting between them. Germline V gene sequence: CDR1 SGHVS, CDR2 FNYEAQ. This CDR3 comprises 14 residues. CDR3 loop: CASSSRQLNTEAFF. In nucleotides, the CDR3 is TGTGCCAGCAGCTCACGACAGCTGAACACTGAAGCTTTCTTT. Together with reference TRBV7-6 and TRBJ1-1, the CDR3 gives the full variable domain: GAGVSQSPRYKVTKRGQDVALRCDPISGHVSLYWYRQALGQGPEFLTYFNYEAQQDKSGLPNDRFSAERPEGSISTLTIQRTEQRDSAMYRCASSSRQLNTEAFFGQGTRLTVV.

The rearrangement links TRBV7-9 to TRBJ2-2, with D possibly matching TRBD2 (6 bases). Looked up from germline, CDR1 is SEHNR and CDR2 is FQNEAQ (reference sequence). The CDR3 extends over 16 amino acids. V lost 1 base and J 1 base, leaving 10 bases between the germline ends. The CDR3 loop reads CASSLGSGRNTGELFF. The CDR3 DNA sequence: TGTGCCAGCAGCTTAGGTTCCGGGAGGAACACCGGGGAGCTGTTTTTT.

This chain uses TRBV10-2 with TRBJ2-3, with 9 bases lining up with TRBD1. The trim removed 5 bases at V and 1 base at J, leaving 1 base unmatched. The germline CDR1 and CDR2 sequences are WSHSY and SAAADI. CDR3 length: 14 residues. CDR3 DNA sequence: TGCGCCAGCAGTCGACAGGGGGGCACAGATACGCAGTATTTT. Residues: CASSRQGGTDTQYF.

The chain couples TRBV14 to TRBJ2-3; 7 bases align to TRBD2. The CDR3 totals 18 residues. Germline V lookup: CDR1 SGHDN, CDR2 FVKESK. The junction had 15 bases not matched to a gene; V was cut back by 0 bases and J by 6 bases. The CDR3 reads CASSQDLWRGSKPDTQYF. The CDR3 DNA sequence: TGTGCCAGCAGCCAAGATCTTTGGCGGGGGTCAAAGCCGGATACGCAGTATTTT.

The chain uses TRBV2 and TRBJ1-4; no definite D call. V was pared by 8 bases and J by 5 bases, with 15 bases between. CDR3 length: 14 amino acids. Germline V CDR1 and CDR2: SNHLY, FYNNEI. DNA for the CDR3: TGTGCCAGCGTTTTAAATCCGGGAAATGAAAAACTGTTTTTT. Its translation: CASVLNPGNEKLFF.

This chain connects TRBV15 to TRBJ1-1; 11 positions match TRBD1. CDR3 length equals 19 residues. Germline V gene lookup returns CDR1 LNHNV and CDR2 YYDKDF (reference sequence). With V trimmed by 5 bases and J by 3 bases, 17 bases remained unmatched. The CDR3 sequence: CATSHRTHPGTGGHTEAFF. CDR3 nucleotides: TGTGCCACCAGCCACCGTACACATCCCGGGACAGGGGGTCACACTGAAGCTTTCTTT.

The gene calls are TRBV15 and TRBJ2-1, with TRBD2 identical over 8 bases. The germline V gene has CDR1 LNHNV and CDR2 YYDKDF (reference sequence). J gave up 10 bases and V 6 bases, and 11 bases lay outside the gene matches. The CDR3 extends over 14 amino acids. The CDR3 region has the DNA TGTGCCACCAGAAGCGATCTTCGCGGGGGGGAGCAGTTCTTC. It encodes CATRSDLRGGEQFF.

This chain uses TRBV5-1 with TRBJ1-4; D unclear. The CDR3 is made up of 14 amino acids. CDR1 is SGHRS, CDR2 YFSETQ, per germline. The ends were cut back, 0 bases at V and 7 bases at J, with 10 bases in the middle. The CDR3 spells CASSLAVRGEKLFF. The CDR3, as DNA: TGCGCCAGCAGCTTGGCCGTCCGGGGTGAAAAACTGTTTTTT.

The rearrangement uses TRBV29-1 and TRBJ2-7; D unresolved. Germline V lookup: CDR1 SQVTM, CDR2 ANQGSEA. The V end was cut by 4 bases, the J end by 8 bases, with 12 bases between. CDR3 size: 11 residues. The chain's CDR3 is CSVGAGYQQYF. CDR3 sequence (DNA): TGCAGCGTTGGGGCAGGATACCAGCAGTACTTC.

This chain uses TRBV7-2 with TRBJ2-4; 12 nucleotides line up with TRBD2. The CDR3 covers 16 residues. The V and J ends lost 5 bases and 3 bases, in that order; junction bases with no gene match: 5. The germline V gene has CDR1 SGHTA and CDR2 FQGNSA. For the CDR3, the DNA is TGTGCCAGCAGCCAGGGACTAGCGGGCGACAAAAACATTCAGTACTTC. This encodes CASSQGLAGDKNIQYF.

This clone was seen more than once but under ten times. The chain has TRBV4-1 and TRBJ2-7; D is perhaps TRBD1 (6 bases). Germline V lookup: CDR1 MGHRA, CDR2 YSYEKL. V lost 7 bases to trimming and J lost 3 bases, with 10 bases between them. The CDR3 contains 12 residues. The CDR3 DNA reads TGCGCCAGCACGTCAGGGGACTACGAGCAGTACTTC. Protein sequence: CASTSGDYEQYF.

V is TRBV21-1 and J is TRBJ1-3. TRBV21-1 is marked as a pseudogene. The CDR3 is 13 amino acids. Here the CDR3 DNA reads TGTGCCAGCAGCACGGGGGGATTAAACACCATATATTTT. Translation: CASSTGGLNTIYF.

This clone has just a few counts. This chain connects TRBV19 to TRBJ1-1; 9 bases are a match to TRBD1. The germline V gene has CDR1 LNHDA and CDR2 SQIVND (reference sequence). Losses at the gene ends were 5 bases for V and 4 bases for J; bases not matched to a gene: 8. This CDR3 has 15 residues. The CDR3 loop is CASSFTGGRGTEAFF. DNA for the CDR3: TGTGCCAGTAGTTTCACAGGGGGCAGAGGCACTGAAGCTTTCTTT. The whole variable domain, filled in from reference TRBV19 and TRBJ1-1, reads DGGITQSPKYLFRKEGQNVTLSCEQNLNHDAMYWYRQDPGQGLRLIYYSQIVNDFQKGDIAEGYSVSREKKESFPLTVTSAQKNPTAFYLCASSFTGGRGTEAFFGQGTRLTVV.

This sequence joins TRBV28 and TRBJ1-4; possible D gene TRBD1, 6 bases. The CDR3 consists of 14 residues. Germline assignment: CDR1 MDHEN and CDR2 SYDVKM. V lost 5 bases and J 8 bases, leaving 15 bases between the germline ends. The CDR3 DNA reads TGTGCCAGCAGTAATGGACAGCACGGGGAAAAACTGTTTTTT. Encoded protein: CASSNGQHGEKLFF. The full variable domain, in which reference TRBV28 and TRBJ1-4 provide the parts outside the CDR3, is DVKVTQSSRYLVKRTGEKVFLECVQDMDHENMFWYRQDPGLGLRLIYFSYDVKMKEKGDIPEGYSVSREKKERFSLILESASTNQTSMYLCASSNGQHGEKLFFGSGTQLSVL.

The CDR3 coding sequence is TGTGCCAGTAGTAGGATCGACAGGGGGCCGGGTCAGCCCCAGCATTTT. It codes for CASSRIDRGPGQPQHF. The chain has TRBV19 and TRBJ1-5, with 10 nucleotides matching TRBD1. J gave up 6 bases and V 4 bases, and 9 bases lay outside the gene matches. CDR1 and CDR2 from the germline V gene are LNHDA and SQIVND (reference sequence). The CDR3 extends over 16 amino acids.